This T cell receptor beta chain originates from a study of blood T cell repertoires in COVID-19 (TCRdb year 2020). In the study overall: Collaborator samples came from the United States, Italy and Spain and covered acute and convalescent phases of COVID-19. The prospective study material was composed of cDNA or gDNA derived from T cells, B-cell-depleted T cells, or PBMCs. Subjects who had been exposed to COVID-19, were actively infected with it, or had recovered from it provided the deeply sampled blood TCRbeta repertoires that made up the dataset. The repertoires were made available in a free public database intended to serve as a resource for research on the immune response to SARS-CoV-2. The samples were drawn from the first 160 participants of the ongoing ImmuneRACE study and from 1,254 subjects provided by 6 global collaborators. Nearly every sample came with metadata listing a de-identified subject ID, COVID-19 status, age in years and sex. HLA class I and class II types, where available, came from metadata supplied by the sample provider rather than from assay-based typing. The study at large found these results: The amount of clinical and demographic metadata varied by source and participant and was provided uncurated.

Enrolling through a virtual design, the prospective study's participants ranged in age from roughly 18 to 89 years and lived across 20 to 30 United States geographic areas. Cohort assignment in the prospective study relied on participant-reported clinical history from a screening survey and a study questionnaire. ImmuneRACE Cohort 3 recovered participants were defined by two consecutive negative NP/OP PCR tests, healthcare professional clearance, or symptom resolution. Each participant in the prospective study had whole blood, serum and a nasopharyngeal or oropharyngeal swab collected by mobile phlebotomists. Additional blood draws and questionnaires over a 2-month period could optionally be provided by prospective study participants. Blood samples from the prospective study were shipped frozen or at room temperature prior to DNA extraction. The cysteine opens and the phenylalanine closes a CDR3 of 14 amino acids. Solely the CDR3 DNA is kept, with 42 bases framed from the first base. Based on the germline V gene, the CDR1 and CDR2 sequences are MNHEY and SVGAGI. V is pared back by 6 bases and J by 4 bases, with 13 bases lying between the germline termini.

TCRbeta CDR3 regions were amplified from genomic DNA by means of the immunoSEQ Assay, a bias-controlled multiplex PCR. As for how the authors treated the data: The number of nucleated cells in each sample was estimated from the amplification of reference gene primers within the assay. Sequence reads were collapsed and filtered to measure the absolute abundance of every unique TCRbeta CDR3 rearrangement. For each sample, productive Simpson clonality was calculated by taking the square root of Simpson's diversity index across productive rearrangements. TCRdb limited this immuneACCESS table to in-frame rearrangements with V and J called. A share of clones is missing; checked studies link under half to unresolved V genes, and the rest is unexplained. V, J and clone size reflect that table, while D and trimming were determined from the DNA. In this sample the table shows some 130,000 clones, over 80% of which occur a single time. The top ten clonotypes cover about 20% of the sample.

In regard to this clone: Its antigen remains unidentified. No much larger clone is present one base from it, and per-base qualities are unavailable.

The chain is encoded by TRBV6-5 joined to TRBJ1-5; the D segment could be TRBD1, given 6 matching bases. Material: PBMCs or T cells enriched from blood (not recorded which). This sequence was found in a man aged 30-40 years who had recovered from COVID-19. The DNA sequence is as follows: TGTGCCAGCAGCCAGGGGTCTGGGAATCAGCCCCAGCATTTT. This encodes CASSQGSGNQPQHF.